This T cell receptor beta chain was sequenced during a study of shared clonotypes between healthy human individuals. Study-wide findings and caveats: It was the few donors that limited the genetic and exposure-history diversity represented. Generally, naive subsets (rather than memory subsets) showed larger estimated richness.

The CDR3 extends over 13 amino acids. The germline gives CDR1 SNHLY, CDR2 FYNNEI. With V trimmed by 4 bases and J by 7 bases, 4 bases remained unmatched. As to this clone: Its matching antigen is unknown.

In the original analysis: ImmunoSEQ yielded junction-only sequences lacking quality scores, so filtering differed. Libraries were prepared by immunoSEQ multiplex PCR; TCRdb keeps only in-frame clonotypes and omits some of them. From that table come the V and J calls and clone size; the DNA was used to work out D and trimming. In the table there are some 500,000 clones, about 96% of which are singletons. Caucasian adults residing in Nashville, Tennessee made up all the donors. The chain joins TRBV2 to TRBJ1-5, with 7 bases that match TRBD1. The receptor comes from a woman aged 25-40 years in good health. The sample comprised naive CD4+ T cells sorted from blood. Documented subset: CD45RA+ positively selected. The CDR3 DNA sequence: TGTGCCAGCAGTGGACAGGGAGGGCAGCCCCAGCATTTT. It translates to CASSGQGGQPQHF.